This TCR beta chain was found in a study of blood T cells in healthy people across ages. Germline values: CDR1 SQVTM, CDR2 ANQGSEA. This CDR3 has 13 residues. Primers used in a second PCR of about 6 to 11 cycles were a sample-barcoded 5' primer and a J-beta primer mix. Using its own MiXCR run on the 5' RACE reads, TCRdb lists one record per CDR3 protein. The table shows fewer than 800,000 distinct CDR3 sequences, with 45% to 50% occurring only once. The specimen was blood. This TCR derives from a woman in her sixties or seventies in good health. The chain is built from TRBV29-1 and TRBJ2-4; no clear D gene. With the DNA end fitting TRBJ2-5 better, the J assignment may be wrong. The CDR3 reads CSVEKGSRETQYF. CDR3 DNA sequence: TGCAGCGTTGAAAAGGGCAGCAGAGAGACCCAGTACTTC.